These 15 T cell receptor beta chains were all obtained from the same sample, sequenced in a study of response to subunit inactivated influenza vaccine. TCRdb called the RT-PCR reads again in MiXCR, with one record for every CDR3 protein. The sample holds about 480,000 distinct CDR3 sequences, around 25% seen once. The sample consisted of CD4+ T cells sorted from PBMCs, taken about 5 days after vaccination. The receptors were sampled from a man in his fifties who received an inactivated influenza vaccine.

This clonotype has a handful of counts. The rearrangement joins TRBV27 to TRBJ2-1, with 9 bases matching TRBD2. The J segment lost 7 bases and the V segment lost 0 bases, leaving 7 bases of the junction unmatched. Germline CDR1 is MNHEY and CDR2 is SMNVEV (reference sequence). This CDR3 contains 16 residues. The CDR3, as DNA: TGTGCCAGCAGTTTATCGTGGCTAGCGGGAAGAAATGAGCAGTTCTTC. This sequence encodes CASSLSWLAGRNEQFF.

A single count supports this clonotype. J is TRBJ2-6 and V is TRBV9, with a tentative D call TRBD1 (6 bases). The V and J ends lost 3 bases and 4 bases respectively, with 11 bases between them. This CDR3 is 15 amino acids long. Germline CDR1 and CDR2: SGDLS and YYNGEE. CDR3 sequence reads: CASSETGSGANVLTF. Written as DNA, the CDR3 is TGTGCCAGCAGCGAGACAGGTTCCGGGGCCAACGTCCTGACTTTC. Filled out from reference TRBV9 and TRBJ2-6, the complete variable domain reads DSGVTQTPKHLITATGQRVTLRCSPRSGDLSVYWYQQSLDQGLQFLIQYYNGEERAKGNILERFSAQQFPDLHSELNLSSLELGDSALYFCASSETGSGANVLTFGAGSRLTVL.

This rearrangement joins TRBV12-3 or TRBV12-4 to TRBJ1-5; 11 bases fit TRBD1. V gave up 6 bases and J gave up 0 bases; unmatched junction bases: 7. The CDR3 extends over 17 amino acids. In DNA form, the CDR3 reads TGTGCCAGCAGGGGGACAGGGGGTTGGTATAGCAATCAGCCCCAGCATTTT. This sequence encodes CASRGTGGWYSNQPQHF.

There are a few counts of this clonotype. The V gene is TRBV20-1, the J gene TRBJ2-1; D is unresolved. Germline assignment: CDR1 DFQATT and CDR2 SNEGSKA (reference sequence). Trimming pared 0 bases from V and 6 bases from J, leaving 15 bases between. This CDR3 region has 15 residues. As DNA, the CDR3 is TGCAGTGCTAGAGATTGGTCCATTCCCTTCAATGAGCAGTTCTTC. Amino acids: CSARDWSIPFNEQFF.

V and J are TRBV7-2 and TRBJ2-5; D is unclear. The CDR3 consists of 14 residues. Germline CDR1 SGHTA, CDR2 FQGNSA. Trimming left V 1 base short and J 2 bases short, with 8 bases between. For the CDR3, the DNA is TGTGCCAGCAGCTTAGGAACGGAACAAGAGACCCAGTACTTC. The encoded protein is CASSLGTEQETQYF.

This clonotype was seen many times. The V gene is TRBV20-1, the J gene TRBJ2-3, with 7 bases matching TRBD2. Trimming at V came to 6 bases and at J to 0 bases, leaving 6 bases not matched to a gene. This CDR3 is built from 14 residues. Germline-derived CDR1 and CDR2 are DFQATT and SNEGSKA (reference sequence). The DNA of the CDR3 is TGCAGTGCAAACCGCGGGGGAAGCACAGATACGCAGTATTTT. This translates into CSANRGGSTDTQYF.

This clonotype was detected a few times. The V gene is TRBV12-3 or TRBV12-4, the J gene TRBJ2-1, with TRBD2 identical over 14 bases. Unmatched junction bases numbered 5, after V lost 6 bases and J lost 7 bases. CDR3 size: 15 residues. CDR3 DNA: TGTGCCAGCAGCGGACTAGCGGGAGGAGGTAATGAGCAGTTCTTC. Protein product: CASSGLAGGGNEQFF.

The V and J genes are TRBV12-3 or TRBV12-4 and TRBJ1-1, with TRBD1 as a possible D gene (6 bases). Trimming pared 7 bases from V and 5 bases from J, leaving 17 bases between. The CDR3 has 14 residues. The CDR3 bases are TGTGCCAGCATCGAAATAGGGGGGACGACTGAAGCTTTCTTT. It is translated as CASIEIGGTTEAFF.

The J gene is TRBJ2-1, the V gene TRBV29-1, with a weak D call TRBD2 (6 bases). Trimming cost V 3 bases and J 0 bases, with 21 bases left between them. In germline, CDR1 is SQVTM, CDR2 ANQGSEA. CDR3 length equals 18 residues. CDR3 nucleotides: TGCAGCGTTGATGGGACTCTCCACTTTATAAGCTCCTACAATGAGCAGTTCTTC. This codes for CSVDGTLHFISSYNEQFF.

This clonotype has just a few counts. J is TRBJ1-4 and V is TRBV12-3 or TRBV12-4, with D perhaps TRBD1 (5 bases). V lost 8 bases, J lost 8 bases, and 15 bases lay in between. The CDR3 sequence is 13 residues long. CDR3 in amino acids: CASRDRVLEKLFF. CDR3 nucleotide sequence: TGTGCCAGCCGTGACAGAGTTTTAGAAAAACTGTTTTTT.

Ten or more counts support this clonotype. The gene calls are TRBV7-9 and TRBJ2-5; 7 bases map to TRBD2. The CDR3 runs 13 residues. Germline trimming cut 1 base from V and 9 bases from J; bases unmatched to any gene: 5. Germline CDR1 reads SEHNR; CDR2 reads FQNEAQ (reference sequence). CDR3 DNA sequence: TGTGCCAGCAGCTTAGACCTGGCGGGGGCCCAGTACTTC. It encodes CASSLDLAGAQYF.

J is TRBJ2-1 and V is TRBV10-1; 8 bases map to TRBD1. This CDR3 is built from 14 residues. V gave up 2 bases and J gave up 8 bases; unmatched junction bases: 5. CDR1 and CDR2 (germline): WNHNN, SYGVQD (reference sequence). CDR3 region: CASSEGDRGYEQFF. The CDR3 DNA reads TGCGCCAGCAGTGAGGGTGACAGGGGATATGAGCAGTTCTTC.

This rearrangement joins TRBV9 to TRBJ2-2; D might be TRBD1 (6 bases). Germline V gene lookup returns CDR1 SGDLS and CDR2 YYNGEE. Trimming took 6 bases from V and 6 from J, leaving 12 bases between them. CDR3 length: 13 amino acids. The CDR3 reads CASNQGQSGELFF. CDR3 in DNA: TGTGCCAGCAACCAAGGACAGTCCGGGGAGCTGTTTTTT.

This clonotype was found a few times. The rearrangement joins TRBV7-2 to TRBJ2-5; 7 bases line up with TRBD2. With 2 bases clipped from V and 1 base from J, the junction kept 1 base outside the gene matches. Germline V gene lookup returns CDR1 SGHTA and CDR2 FQGNSA. CDR3 size: 14 residues. The CDR3 here is CASSLTSAQETQYF. The DNA for the CDR3 is TGTGCCAGCAGCTTAACTAGCGCCCAAGAGACCCAGTACTTC.

Only a few counts were recorded for this clonotype. V and J are TRBV5-1 and TRBJ2-7; D is perhaps TRBD2 (6 bases). V shed 1 base and J shed 5 bases, with 7 bases lying between them. This CDR3 is 12 amino acids long. In germline, CDR1 is SGHRS, CDR2 YFSETQ. The CDR3 nucleotides are TGCGCCAGCAGCTTGAGGAGGGACGAGCAGTACTTC. This encodes CASSLRRDEQYF.